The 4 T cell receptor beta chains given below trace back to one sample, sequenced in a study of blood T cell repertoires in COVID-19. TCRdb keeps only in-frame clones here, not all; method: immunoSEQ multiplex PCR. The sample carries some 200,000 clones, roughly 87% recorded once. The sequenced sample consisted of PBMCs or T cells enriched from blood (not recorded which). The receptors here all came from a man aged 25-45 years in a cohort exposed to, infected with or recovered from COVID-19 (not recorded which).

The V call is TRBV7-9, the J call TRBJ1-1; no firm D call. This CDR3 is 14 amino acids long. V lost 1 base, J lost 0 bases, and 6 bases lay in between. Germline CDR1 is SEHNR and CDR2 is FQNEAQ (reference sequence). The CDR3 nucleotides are TGTGCCAGCAGCTTAGACACCTTGAACACTGAAGCTTTCTTT. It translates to CASSLDTLNTEAFF. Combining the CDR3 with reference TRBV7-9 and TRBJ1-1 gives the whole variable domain DTGVSQNPRHKITKRGQNVTFRCDPISEHNRLYWYRQTLGQGPEFLTYFQNEAQLEKSRLLSDRFSAERPKGSFSTLEIQRTEQGDSAMYLCASSLDTLNTEAFFGQGTRLTVV.

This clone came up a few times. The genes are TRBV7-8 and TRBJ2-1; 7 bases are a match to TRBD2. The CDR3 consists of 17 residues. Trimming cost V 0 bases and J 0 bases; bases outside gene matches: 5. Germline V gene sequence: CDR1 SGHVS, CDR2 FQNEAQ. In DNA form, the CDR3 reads TGTGCCAGCAGCTTAGCGGTAGCGGGCAGCTCCTACAATGAGCAGTTCTTC. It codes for CASSLAVAGSSYNEQFF.

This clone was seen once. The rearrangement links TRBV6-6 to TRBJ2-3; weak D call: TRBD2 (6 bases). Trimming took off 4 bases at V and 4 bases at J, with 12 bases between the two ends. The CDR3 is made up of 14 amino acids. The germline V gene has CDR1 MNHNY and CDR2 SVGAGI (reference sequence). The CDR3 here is CASSSGTYSDTQYF. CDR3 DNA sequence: TGTGCCAGCAGTTCCGGGACTTACTCAGATACGCAGTATTTT.

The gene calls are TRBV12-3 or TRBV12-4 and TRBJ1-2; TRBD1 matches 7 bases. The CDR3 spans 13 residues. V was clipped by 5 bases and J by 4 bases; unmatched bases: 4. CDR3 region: CASSSSGGYGYTF. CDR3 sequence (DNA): TGTGCCAGCAGTAGTTCAGGGGGCTATGGCTACACCTTC.